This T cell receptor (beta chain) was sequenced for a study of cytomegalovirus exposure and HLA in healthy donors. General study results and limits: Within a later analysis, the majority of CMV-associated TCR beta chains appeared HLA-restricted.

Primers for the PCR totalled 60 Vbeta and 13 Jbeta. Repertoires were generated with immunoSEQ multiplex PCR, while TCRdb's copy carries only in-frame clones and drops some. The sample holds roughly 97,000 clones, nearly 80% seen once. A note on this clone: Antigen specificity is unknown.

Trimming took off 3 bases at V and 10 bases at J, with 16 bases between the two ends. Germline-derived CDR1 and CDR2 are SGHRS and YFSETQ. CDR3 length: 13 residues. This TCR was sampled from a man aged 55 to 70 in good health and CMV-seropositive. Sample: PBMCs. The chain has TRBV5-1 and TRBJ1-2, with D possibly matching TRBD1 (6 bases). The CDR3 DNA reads TGCGCCAGCAGCTCCCGAGGGGGGGCGGCCTACACCTTC. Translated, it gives CASSSRGGAAYTF.